Sequencing of this T cell receptor (beta chain) was carried out in a study of T cell repertoires in cytomegalovirus infection. Overall study context: Indications came from public TCR beta signatures; they pointed to CMV infection and to a matching HLA type.

A single record per CDR3 protein comes from TCRdb applying MiXCR to the reads. The sample has 650,000 to 850,000 distinct CDR3 sequences, almost 30% seen once; the top ten hold roughly 14%. The ends lost 5 bases at V and 2 bases at J; junction bases unmatched: 9. The CDR3 consists of 16 residues. Per germline, CDR1 MNHNS and CDR2 SASEGT. Notes on this clonotype: Its cognate antigen is unknown.

V and J are TRBV6-1 and TRBJ2-5, with TRBD2 identical over 9 bases. The sequence came from a human donor in good health (CMV status not recorded). Some clones in this sample may be carry-over from other donors' samples. The starting material was cultured CD8+ T cells from PBMCs, obtained from culture after CMV antigen stimulation. The CDR3 DNA is TGTGCCAGCAGTTACCCCGGACTAGCGATGCAAGAGACCCAGTACTTC. This sequence encodes CASSYPGLAMQETQYF.